This T cell receptor (beta chain) appears in the sequencing data of a study of identifying expanded T cells in peripheral blood. General study findings and limits: Over about two and four weeks, about 15 and 19 clones changed, versus 1.2 between replicates. Roughly two-week clone count variance significantly increased as total template count grew.

No infections or other immune events were documented during collection. This CDR3 has 14 amino acids. Germline loops: CDR1 MNHNS, CDR2 SASEGT. Trimming shortened V by 2 bases and J by 11 bases, and 13 bases separated the two germline ends. The method was immunoSEQ multiplex PCR; TCRdb's version includes in-frame clones alone and lacks a portion of them. Of approximately 130,000 clones in the sample, around 88% were seen once. This clone has only one observation. Its antigen remains unknown. The material sequenced was blood. This receptor was obtained from a person aged 18 to 75 in good health. The chain couples TRBV6-1 to TRBJ1-6; TRBD1 might be the D (5 bases). CDR3 bases: TGTGCCAGCAGTGAAACCAATAGGGGTCCACCCCTCCACTTT. It yields the protein CASSETNRGPPLHF.